This T cell receptor beta chain originates from a study of cytomegalovirus exposure and HLA in healthy donors. As for the study in general: In a later analysis, it was reported that the 110 or so validation repertoires had been produced on the same platform as the roughly 700 repertoires belonging to the first cohort. General study points: It was 160 or so TCR beta chains that were listed as cytomegalovirus-associated. Cytomegalovirus status was reportedly diagnosed by the classifier with high sensitivity and specificity. A subsequent analysis found that TCR clusters from the first cohort also tended to co-occur in the approximately 130 validation repertoires, with 90% to 95% of cluster scores above 0.

The method was immunoSEQ multiplex PCR; TCRdb's version includes in-frame clones alone and lacks a portion of them. Of around 250,000 clones listed, about 90% are singletons. With regard to this clone: The antigen is unknown.

The sequence came from a woman younger than 30 in good health and CMV-seronegative. Input material: PBMCs.

The chain's CDR3 is CAWSVDGTSGYEQYF. CDR3 in DNA: TGTGCCTGGAGTGTAGACGGGACTAGCGGATACGAGCAGTACTTC. The V and J genes are TRBV30 and TRBJ2-7; TRBD2 matches 11 bases. The V gene end was trimmed by 0 bases and the J gene end by 4 bases; junction bases not matched to a gene: 5. CDR1 and CDR2 from the germline V gene are GTSNPN and SVGIG (reference sequence). The CDR3 is 15 amino acids.